The entry that follows covers one T cell receptor (beta chain) sequence. Random hexamers served to reverse transcribe about 0.5 to 1 ug RNA. TCRdb re-called the immunoSEQ multiplex PCR reads with MiXCR, one entry per CDR3 protein. In the table there are about 190,000 distinct CDR3 sequences, around 95% of which are singletons. Trimming shortened V by 0 bases and J by 4 bases, and 9 bases separated the two germline ends. This CDR3 region has 14 residues. The V gene's germline CDR1 is MNHEY and CDR2 SVGAGI. The data were obtained in a study of CD8 T cells in Susac syndrome. The sequence derives from a human donor with Susac syndrome. Sequencing was done on a sample of CD8+ T cells from PBMCs. The rearrangement links TRBV6-5 to TRBJ1-2, with D unclear. CDR3 residues: CASSYSPPGYGYTF. The CDR3 nucleotides read TGTGCCAGCAGTTACTCCCCCCCTGGCTATGGCTACACCTTC.